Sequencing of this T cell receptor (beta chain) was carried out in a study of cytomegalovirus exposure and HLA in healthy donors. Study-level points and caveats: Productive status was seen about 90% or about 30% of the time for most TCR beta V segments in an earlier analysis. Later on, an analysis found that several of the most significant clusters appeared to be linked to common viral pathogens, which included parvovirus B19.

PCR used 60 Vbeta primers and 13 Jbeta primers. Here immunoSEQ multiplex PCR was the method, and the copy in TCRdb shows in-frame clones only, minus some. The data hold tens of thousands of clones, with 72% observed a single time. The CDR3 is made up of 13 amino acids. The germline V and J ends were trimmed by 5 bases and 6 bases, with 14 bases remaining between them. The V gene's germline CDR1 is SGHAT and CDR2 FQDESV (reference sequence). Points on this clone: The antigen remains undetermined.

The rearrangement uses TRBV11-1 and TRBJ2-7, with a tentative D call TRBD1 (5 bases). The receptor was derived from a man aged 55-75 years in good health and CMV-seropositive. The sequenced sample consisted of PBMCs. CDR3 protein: CASSLTSGSEQYF. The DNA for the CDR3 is TGTGCCAGCAGCCTCACTTCAGGGTCCGAGCAGTACTTC.